A single sample is the source of the 12 T cell receptor beta chains below, sequenced in a study of T cells after yellow fever vaccination. TCRdb re-analysed the 5' RACE reads in MiXCR, keeping a single row per CDR3 protein. The table has 280,000 or so distinct CDR3 sequences, around 9.3% seen once; the top ten hold about 3.7%. This specimen was CD4+ T cells sorted from PBMCs, taken 5 days after the yellow fever booster vaccination. These receptors all stem from a man aged 18 to 30 who received the YFV17D yellow fever vaccine.

This clonotype has ten or more counts. This sequence joins TRBV5-6 and TRBJ2-3; possibly TRBD1 or TRBD2 for D (5 bases each). This CDR3 spans 15 amino acids. Germline V lookup: CDR1 SGHDT, CDR2 YYEEEE. Trimming left V 4 bases short and J 0 bases short, with 12 bases between. In nucleotides, the CDR3 is TGTGCCAGCAGCGCGCCGGGACCGAGCACAGATACGCAGTATTTT. Translated, it gives CASSAPGPSTDTQYF.

The chain joins TRBV3-1 to TRBJ1-5; D is unclear. The CDR3 is 13 residues long. The germline gives CDR1 LGHDT, CDR2 YNNKEL (reference sequence). V was pared by 4 bases and J by 5 bases, with 9 bases between. The CDR3 here is CASSPSGDQPQHF. In DNA, the CDR3 is TGTGCCAGCAGCCCTTCAGGAGATCAGCCCCAGCATTTT.

A few counts support this clonotype. The V call is TRBV5-4, the J call TRBJ2-4, with D possibly being TRBD2 (6 bases). Between the trimmed V and J ends, which lost 4 bases and 0 bases, there was a span of 14 bases. This CDR3 region has 16 residues. Germline-derived CDR1 and CDR2 are SGHNT and YYREEE (reference sequence). The CDR3 loop is CASSPGGALAKNIQYF. As DNA, the CDR3 is TGTGCCAGCAGCCCGGGCGGGGCACTAGCCAAAAACATTCAGTACTTC. The full variable domain, rest sourced from reference TRBV5-4 and TRBJ2-4, is ETGVTQSPTHLIKTRGQQVTLRCSSQSGHNTVSWYQQALGQGPQFIFQYYREEENGRGNFPPRFSGLQFPNYSSELNVNALELDDSALYLCASSPGGALAKNIQYFGAGTRLSVL.

There are a few counts of this clonotype. In DNA, the CDR3 is TGTGCCAGCAGTGTTTCTCAGAACACTGAAGCTTTCTTT. Its translation: CASSVSQNTEAFF. The gene calls are TRBV6-4 and TRBJ1-1; D is unclear. The germline CDR1 and CDR2 sequences are MRHNA and SNTAGT. This CDR3 has 13 amino acids. The ends were cut back, 4 bases at V and 1 base at J, with 7 bases in the middle.

This rearrangement joins TRBV10-3 to TRBJ2-1; D may correspond to TRBD1 or TRBD2 (5 bases each). The CDR3 sequence is 17 residues long. V lost 8 bases to trimming and J lost 3 bases, with 23 bases between them. Germline lookup yields CDR1 ENHRY and CDR2 SYGVKD. The chain's CDR3 is CAIAVGLGDRDYNEQFF. DNA for the CDR3: TGTGCCATCGCGGTCGGACTCGGGGACCGGGACTACAATGAGCAGTTCTTC.

At least ten counts were recorded for this clonotype. The rearrangement uses TRBV20-1 and TRBJ1-1, with no clear D. The V end was cut by 6 bases, the J end by 3 bases, with 20 bases between. Germline V gives CDR1 DFQATT, CDR2 SNEGSKA (reference sequence). This CDR3 comprises 15 residues. CDR3 DNA sequence: TGCAGTGCCCTGGGCGTTGAGGTTTCGGACACTGAAGCTTTCTTT. Translated: CSALGVEVSDTEAFF.

The J gene is TRBJ1-2, the V gene TRBV4-1; 8 positions match TRBD1. Trimming at V came to 2 bases and at J to 7 bases, leaving 6 bases not matched to a gene. This CDR3 has 14 residues. The germline V gene encodes CDR1 MGHRA and CDR2 YSYEKL. CDR3 residues: CASSQRQGASGYTF. The CDR3, as DNA: TGCGCCAGCAGCCAAAGGCAGGGGGCTAGTGGCTACACCTTC.

A few counts support this clonotype. The chain recombines TRBV6-2 or TRBV6-3 with TRBJ1-5; weak D call: TRBD1 (6 bases). In germline, CDR1 is MNHEY, CDR2 SVGEGT. Between the trimmed V and J ends, which lost 4 bases and 1 base, there was a span of 20 bases. This CDR3 contains 18 residues. CDR3 region: CASSSPSAGGNSNQPQHF. The DNA for the CDR3 is TGTGCCAGCAGTTCACCCTCGGCGGGGGGCAACAGCAATCAGCCCCAGCATTTT.

This clonotype was counted only a few times. V is TRBV20-1 and J is TRBJ1-5; the D is unclear. Germline V lookup: CDR1 DFQATT, CDR2 SNEGSKA (reference sequence). Deletions cut 6 bases from V and 5 bases from J, with 23 bases between. The CDR3 length is 16 residues. The CDR3 sequence: CSAHFDGSGLDQPQHF. The DNA for the CDR3 is TGCAGTGCCCACTTCGATGGTTCGGGCCTAGATCAGCCCCAGCATTTT.

The chain is built from TRBV18 and TRBJ2-7; D may correspond to TRBD1 or TRBD2 (5 bases each). The CDR3 runs 13 residues. Per the germline V gene, CDR1 is KGHSH and CDR2 is LQKENI. Trimming took 5 bases from V and 4 from J, leaving 12 bases between them. The CDR3 loop is CASSTGTPYEQYF. For the CDR3, the DNA is TGTGCCAGCTCAACCGGGACGCCTTACGAGCAGTACTTC. Supplemented by reference TRBV18 and TRBJ2-7, the full variable domain reads NAGVMQNPRHLVRRRGQEARLRCSPMKGHSHVYWYRQLPEEGLKFMVYLQKENIIDESGMPKERFSAEFPKEGPSILRIQQVVRGDSAAYFCASSTGTPYEQYFGPGTRLTVT.

This clonotype was observed a few times. The chain's CDR3 is CASSRQGASTDTQYF. In nucleotides, the CDR3 is TGCGCCAGCAGCCGACAGGGGGCGAGCACAGATACGCAGTATTTT. V usage is TRBV4-1 and J usage is TRBJ2-3; 10 positions agree with TRBD1. CDR1 MGHRA and CDR2 YSYEKL come from the germline V gene. V shed 4 bases and J 0 bases; nucleotides not matched to a gene: 1. CDR3 length: 15 residues.

This clonotype occurred many times. This sequence joins TRBV7-2 and TRBJ2-3; D is possibly TRBD2 (6 bases). Germline CDR1 reads SGHTA; CDR2 reads FQGNSA. The CDR3 has 13 residues. The V and J ends lost 1 base and 6 bases respectively, with 8 bases between them. The CDR3 bases are TGTGCCAGCAGCTTAGTTGGGAGGGATACGCAGTATTTT. Protein product: CASSLVGRDTQYF.